The subject of this entry is one T cell receptor beta chain. Per the authors' pipeline: Amplification from reference gene primers served as the basis for estimated nucleated cell counts. Only in-frame clones appear in the TCRdb table, and some are missing; sequencing was by immunoSEQ multiplex PCR. D and trimming were read from the DNA, whereas the V and J calls and clone size are those reported in that table. The sample shows roughly 290,000 clones, 70% to 90% of them seen only once. This record comes from a study of blood T cell repertoires in COVID-19. On the study more broadly: Sites across the United States, Italy and Spain contributed samples from acute and convalescent COVID-19. The cDNA or gDNA used as material had been derived from T cells, B-cell-depleted T cells, or PBMCs.

The germline V gene has CDR1 SQVTM and CDR2 ANQGSEA. Trimming cost V 1 base and J 6 bases, with 19 bases left between them. The CDR3 is 15 residues long. The source material was peripheral blood. The TCR sequence derives from a woman aged 50 to 65 with active or convalescent COVID-19. J is TRBJ2-7 and V is TRBV29-1, with D perhaps TRBD2 (6 bases). For the CDR3, the DNA is TGCAGCGTTGAAGGGGACTTTAAGACAGCGCGCGAGCAGTACTTC. Translation: CSVEGDFKTAREQYF.